This T cell receptor (beta chain) was obtained from a study of PD-L1 blockade in urothelial cancer (dated by TCRdb to the late 2010s). About the investigation overall: Therapy was started around 2014 for all patients, and atezolizumab 1,200 mg was administered intravenously every 3 weeks. About 90% of the roughly 30 patients were identified as males with urothelial cancer of bladder origin, and a prior smoking history was reported by 18 of 29 patients. The study was an exploratory multi-omic analysis of somatic, immune and clinical correlates of response to PD-L1 blockade with atezolizumab in urothelial cancer. Pretreatment tumor samples, along with matched peripheral blood collected serially before and after atezolizumab treatment, underwent TCR sequencing. Twenty-nine patients had pretreatment blood TCR-seq, about 25 had at least one posttreatment blood collection, and about 25 had tumor TCR-seq. Durable clinical benefit was achieved by nine patients and was not achieved by 20 patients. Blood samples were analyzed at 3 weeks after treatment start (second dose) and at 6 weeks after treatment start. Durable clinical benefit was defined as progression-free survival longer than 6 months, and TCR features were also tested against progression-free and overall survival. In the same patients, pretreatment tumors underwent whole exome sequencing and RNA sequencing in addition to TCR sequencing. A median of roughly 140,000 T cells and 83,000 or so unique TCRs was obtained from blood samples, and a median clonality of 0.080 was observed. An ECOG performance status of 0 or 1 was recorded for the patients, and 0 to 3 prior chemotherapy regimens had been received by the patients.

Each PCR received spiked-in synthetic TCR analog templates so that absolute template abundance could be estimated from read counts. The immunoSEQ assay used bias-controlled V and J gene primers to amplify TCRbeta CDR3 regions from genomic DNA. Sequencing of rearranged TCRbeta segments was performed at approximately 20X coverage. Regarding the original processing steps: Sequencing errors were corrected by clustering and CDR3s were annotated against IMGT to assign V, D and J genes. Only productive TCRbeta rearrangements were used in downstream analyses, excluding out-of-frame or stop-codon sequences. Clonality was computed as one minus Shannon entropy normalized by the log of the number of unique productive sequences. Fisher's exact test with Benjamini-Hochberg correction, at a threshold of adjusted p below 0.01, was used to find clones that differed between time points or between blood and tumor. Sourced from immuneACCESS, this table was stored by TCRdb with only in-frame sequences that have V and J called. A share of the clones is absent; for the studies checked, an unresolved V gene accounts for under half, and the remainder has no known explanation. V, J and clone size reflect that table, while D and trimming were determined from the DNA. Counted in this sample were roughly 45,000 clones; around 82% of them appeared once. 15% to 20% of the sample is taken by the ten largest.

Points on this clone: No antigen is known for it. No much larger clone exists at a distance of one base, and base qualities are not known.

The sample's time point, from its label and the paper: pretreatment peripheral blood. A total of under 30 patients with locally advanced or metastatic urothelial carcinoma, treated at Memorial Sloan Kettering on a trial protocol, made up the cohort. Peripheral blood mononuclear cells were collected pretreatment and during treatment, with between 1 and 8 total time points per patient. The Qiagen DNeasy Blood extraction kit was used to purify genomic DNA from total PBMCs and tumor samples. PBMCs were collected pretreatment and during treatment and were isolated and stored as previously described. Trimmed from V: 4 bases; trimmed from J: 5 bases; junction bases lacking a gene match: 12. Spanning cysteine to phenylalanine, the CDR3 consists of 16 amino acids. Only the CDR3 DNA is retained, 48 bases long and in frame from the first base. The germline V gene supplies CDR1 SGHDN and CDR2 FVKESK. Paper-wide results and their limitations: Because of the small sample size (n ≈ 27) and the many exploratory analyses performed, the results are intended to be regarded as hypothesis-generating. Patients with durable benefit showed greater expansion of tumor-associated TCR clones in peripheral blood 3 weeks after starting treatment (n = 22, p = 0.022). Improved progression-free and overall survival was associated with having pretreatment peripheral blood TCR clonality below the median.

This sequence originates from a man in his sixties with urothelial cancer. Sequencing was performed on PBMCs, taken around atezolizumab (anti-PD-L1) treatment. Recombination linked TRBV14 to TRBJ2-3, with 7 middle bases fitting TRBD1. The CDR3 protein: CASSPGQMMGVDTQYF. DNA sequence: TGTGCCAGCAGCCCGGGACAGATGATGGGAGTAGATACGCAGTATTTT. The CDR3 plus the reference TRBV14 and TRBJ2-3 genes for the other parts give the full variable domain: EAGVTQFPSHSVIEKGQTVTLRCDPISGHDNLYWYRRVMGKEIKFLLHFVKESKQDESGMPNNRFLAERTGGTYSTLKVQPAELEDSGVYFCASSPGQMMGVDTQYFGPGTRLTVL.